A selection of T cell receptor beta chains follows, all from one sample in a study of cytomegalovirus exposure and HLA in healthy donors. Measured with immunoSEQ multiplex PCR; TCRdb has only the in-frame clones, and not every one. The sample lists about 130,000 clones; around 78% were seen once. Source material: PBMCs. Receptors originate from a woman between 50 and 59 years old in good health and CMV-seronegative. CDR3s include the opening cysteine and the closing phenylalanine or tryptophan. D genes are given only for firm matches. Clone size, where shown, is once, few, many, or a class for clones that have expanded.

CDR3 protein: CASSSQGGLYTF; CDR3 DNA: TGTGCCAGCAGTTCTCAGGGAGGCCTCTACACCTTC; J gene: TRBJ1-2; clone size: once; CDR3 length: 12; D gene: .; V gene: TRBV6-6
CDR3 protein: CASSLVGPAYNEQFF; CDR3 DNA: TGTGCCAGCAGCTTAGTTGGCCCCGCCTACAATGAGCAGTTCTTC; J gene: TRBJ2-1; clone size: once; CDR3 length: 15; D gene: .; V gene: TRBV7-2
CDR3 protein: CASSLSSTGRHQPQHF; CDR3 DNA: TGTGCCAGCAGTTTATCGTCGACAGGGCGGCATCAGCCCCAGCATTTT; J gene: TRBJ1-5; clone size: .; CDR3 length: 16; D gene: TRBD1; V gene: TRBV27
CDR3 protein: CASSLLPGLAPDNEQFF; CDR3 DNA: TGTGCCAGCAGTTTACTGCCGGGACTAGCGCCAGACAATGAGCAGTTCTTC; J gene: TRBJ2-1; clone size: .; CDR3 length: 17; D gene: TRBD2; V gene: TRBV28
CDR3 protein: CASSGARGYTEAFF; CDR3 DNA: TGTGCCAGCAGCGGAGCCCGGGGGTACACTGAAGCTTTCTTT; J gene: TRBJ1-1; clone size: .; CDR3 length: 14; D gene: .; V gene: TRBV7-2
CDR3 protein: CASSSRLATNEKLFF; CDR3 DNA: TGTGCCAGCAGCTCCCGACTCGCAACTAATGAAAAACTGTTTTTT; J gene: TRBJ1-4; clone size: .; CDR3 length: 15; D gene: .; V gene: TRBV7-2
CDR3 protein: CASSLGDNYGYTF; CDR3 DNA: TGTGCCAGCAGCCTCGGAGATAACTATGGCTACACCTTC; J gene: TRBJ1-2; clone size: few; CDR3 length: 13; D gene: .; V gene: TRBV11-2
CDR3 protein: CAWSVGQGINGYTF; CDR3 DNA: TGTGCCTGGAGTGTAGGGCAGGGAATAAATGGCTACACCTTC; J gene: TRBJ1-2; clone size: .; CDR3 length: 14; D gene: .; V gene: TRBV30
CDR3 protein: CASRGQGAMGGNTIYF; CDR3 DNA: TGTGCCAGCAGGGGACAGGGGGCGATGGGTGGAAACACCATATATTTT; J gene: TRBJ1-3; clone size: .; CDR3 length: 16; D gene: TRBD1; V gene: TRBV6-6
CDR3 protein: CASSQASISNTGELFF; CDR3 DNA: TGCGCCAGCAGCCAAGCTAGCATATCGAACACCGGGGAGCTGTTTTTT; J gene: TRBJ2-2; clone size: .; CDR3 length: 16; D gene: .; V gene: TRBV4-3
CDR3 protein: CASSQTTGPVDTGELFF; CDR3 DNA: TGTGCCAGCAGCCAGACGACAGGCCCCGTCGACACCGGGGAGCTGTTTTTT; J gene: TRBJ2-2; clone size: .; CDR3 length: 17; D gene: .; V gene: TRBV14
CDR3 protein: CASRPGQGPGELFF; CDR3 DNA: TGTGCCAGTAGACCGGGACAGGGACCCGGGGAGCTGTTTTTT; J gene: TRBJ2-2; clone size: few; CDR3 length: 14; D gene: TRBD1; V gene: TRBV2
CDR3 protein: CASSQDRRAPSYNEQFF; CDR3 DNA: TGCGCCAGCAGCCAAGACAGGAGGGCCCCCTCCTACAATGAGCAGTTCTTC; J gene: TRBJ2-1; clone size: .; CDR3 length: 17; D gene: .; V gene: TRBV4-3
CDR3 protein: CASIGPGDITGELFF; CDR3 DNA: TGTGCCAGTATCGGGCCAGGGGATATCACCGGGGAGCTGTTTTTT; J gene: TRBJ2-2; clone size: .; CDR3 length: 15; D gene: .; V gene: TRBV19
CDR3 protein: CASSLPWGDEQFF; CDR3 DNA: TGTGCCAGCAGCCTGCCGTGGGGGGATGAGCAGTTCTTC; J gene: TRBJ2-1; clone size: .; CDR3 length: 13; D gene: .; V gene: TRBV7-9
CDR3 protein: CASSEQGTGELFF; CDR3 DNA: TGTGCCAGCAGTGAACAGGGGACCGGGGAGCTGTTTTTT; J gene: TRBJ2-2; clone size: .; CDR3 length: 13; D gene: .; V gene: TRBV2
CDR3 protein: CASTPTGGRTEAFF; CDR3 DNA: TGTGCCAGCACCCCTACAGGGGGAAGGACTGAAGCTTTCTTT; J gene: TRBJ1-1; clone size: .; CDR3 length: 14; D gene: TRBD1; V gene: TRBV27
CDR3 protein: CAWSGLPRQVRVTDTQYF; CDR3 DNA: TGTGCCTGGAGTGGACTTCCCCGACAGGTTCGAGTCACAGATACGCAGTATTTT; J gene: TRBJ2-3; clone size: .; CDR3 length: 18; D gene: .; V gene: TRBV30
CDR3 protein: CASSLGTTSGMIRQETQYF; CDR3 DNA: TGTGCCAGCAGCTTGGGGACGACTAGCGGGATGATAAGGCAAGAGACCCAGTACTTC; J gene: TRBJ2-5; clone size: .; CDR3 length: 19; D gene: TRBD2; V gene: TRBV5-8
CDR3 protein: CASSQDNRAGEKLFF; CDR3 DNA: TGCGCCAGCAGCCAAGATAACAGGGCGGGTGAAAAACTGTTTTTT; J gene: TRBJ1-4; clone size: few; CDR3 length: 15; D gene: .; V gene: TRBV4-3
CDR3 protein: CASSITSGSLGETQYF; CDR3 DNA: TGTGCCAGTAGTATAACTAGCGGGAGTCTCGGAGAGACCCAGTACTTC; J gene: TRBJ2-5; clone size: .; CDR3 length: 16; D gene: TRBD2; V gene: TRBV19
CDR3 protein: CASSYPLPPGDQPQHF; CDR3 DNA: TGTGCCAGCAGCTATCCCCTCCCCCCGGGGGATCAGCCCCAGCATTTT; J gene: TRBJ1-5; clone size: .; CDR3 length: 16; D gene: .; V gene: TRBV9
CDR3 protein: CASSLAVGIREAGEETQYF; CDR3 DNA: TGTGCCAGCAGCTTAGCGGTGGGCATCCGGGAGGCAGGGGAGGAGACCCAGTACTTC; J gene: TRBJ2-5; clone size: .; CDR3 length: 19; D gene: .; V gene: TRBV7-9